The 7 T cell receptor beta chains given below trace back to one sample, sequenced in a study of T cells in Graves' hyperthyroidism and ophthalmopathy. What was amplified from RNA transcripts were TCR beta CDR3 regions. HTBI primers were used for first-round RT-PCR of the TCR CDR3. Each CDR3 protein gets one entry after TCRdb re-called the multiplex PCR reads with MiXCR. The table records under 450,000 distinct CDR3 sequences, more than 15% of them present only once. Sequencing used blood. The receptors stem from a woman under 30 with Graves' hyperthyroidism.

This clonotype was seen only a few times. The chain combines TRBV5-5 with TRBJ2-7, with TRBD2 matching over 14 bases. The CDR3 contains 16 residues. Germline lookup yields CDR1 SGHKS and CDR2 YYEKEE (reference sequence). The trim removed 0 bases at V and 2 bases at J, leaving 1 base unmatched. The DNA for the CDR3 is TGTGCCAGCAGCTTGGGGGGACTAGCGGGGGCCTACGAGCAGTACTTC. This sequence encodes CASSLGGLAGAYEQYF.

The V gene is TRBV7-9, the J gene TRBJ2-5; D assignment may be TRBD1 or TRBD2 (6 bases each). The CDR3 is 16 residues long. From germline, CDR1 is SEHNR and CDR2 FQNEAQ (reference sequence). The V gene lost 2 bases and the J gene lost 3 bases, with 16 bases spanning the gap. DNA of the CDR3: TGTGCCAGCAGCTTATGGGGGGCCGGGTCGAAAGAGACCCAGTACTTC. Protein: CASSLWGAGSKETQYF.

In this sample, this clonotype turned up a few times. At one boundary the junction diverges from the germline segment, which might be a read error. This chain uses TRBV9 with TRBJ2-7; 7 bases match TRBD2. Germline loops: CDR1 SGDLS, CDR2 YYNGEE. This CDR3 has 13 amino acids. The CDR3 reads CASSAGGPYEQHF. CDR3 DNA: TGTGCCAGCAGCGCGGGGGGTCCCTACGAGCAGCACTTC. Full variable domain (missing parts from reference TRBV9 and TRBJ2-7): DSGVTQTPKHLITATGQRVTLRCSPRSGDLSVYWYQQSLDQGLQFLIQYYNGEERAKGNILERFSAQQFPDLHSELNLSSLELGDSALYFCASSAGGPYEQHFGPGTRLTVT.

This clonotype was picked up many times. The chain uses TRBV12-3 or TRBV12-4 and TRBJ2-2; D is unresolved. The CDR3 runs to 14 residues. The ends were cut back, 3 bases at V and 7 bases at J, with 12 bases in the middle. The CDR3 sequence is CASSLRTEIGELFF. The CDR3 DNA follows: TGTGCCAGCAGTTTGCGTACAGAAATCGGGGAGCTGTTTTTT.

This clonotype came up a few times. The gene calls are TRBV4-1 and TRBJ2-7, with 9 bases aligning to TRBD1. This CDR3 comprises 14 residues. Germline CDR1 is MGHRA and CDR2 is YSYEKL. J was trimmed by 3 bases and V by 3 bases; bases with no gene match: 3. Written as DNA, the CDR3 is TGCGCCAGCAGCCAGGGGACAGGGAACTACGAGCAGTACTTC. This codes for CASSQGTGNYEQYF.

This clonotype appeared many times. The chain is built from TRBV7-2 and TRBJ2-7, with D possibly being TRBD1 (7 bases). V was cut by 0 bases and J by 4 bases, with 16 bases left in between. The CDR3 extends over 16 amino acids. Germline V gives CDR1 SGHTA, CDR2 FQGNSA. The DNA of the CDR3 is TGTGCCAGCAGCTTAGCCTGGAGGGGACAGCGGTACGAGCAGTACTTC. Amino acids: CASSLAWRGQRYEQYF.

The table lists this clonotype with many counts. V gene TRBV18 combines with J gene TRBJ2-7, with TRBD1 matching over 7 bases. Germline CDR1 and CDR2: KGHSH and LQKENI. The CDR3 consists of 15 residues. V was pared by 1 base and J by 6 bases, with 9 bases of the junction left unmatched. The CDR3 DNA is TGTGCCAGCTCACCACAAAAGACGACAGGGCCCGAGCAGTACTTC. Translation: CASSPQKTTGPEQYF.